The 9 T cell receptor beta chains given below trace back to one sample, sequenced in a study of molecular identifiers for immune sequencing clone quantification. TCRdb passed the PCR reads through MiXCR, listing each CDR3 protein once. This table has around 82,000 distinct CDR3 sequences, 15% to 20% appearing once. The sequenced sample consisted of naive CD8+ T cells from blood, with Jurkat cell RNA spiked in. The subset here: FACS-sorted CD8+CD4-CCR7+CD45RA+ naive T cells. Receptors originate from a human donor in good health. Some libraries in this study had Jurkat cell RNA spiked in.

This clonotype has at least ten counts. V is TRBV7-6 and J is TRBJ1-1; TRBD1 agrees at 9 bases. Germline V CDR1 and CDR2: SGHVS, FNYEAQ. This CDR3 contains 16 residues. Trimming cost V 0 bases and J 4 bases; bases outside gene matches: 6. CDR3 amino acids: CASSLAVGQGLTEAFF. CDR3 sequence (DNA): TGTGCCAGCAGCTTAGCGGTGGGACAGGGACTCACTGAAGCTTTCTTT.

This clonotype has a count of ten or more. The chain has TRBV7-9 and TRBJ2-5; TRBD1 aligns across 9 bases. Trimming removed 4 bases from V and 5 bases from J; junction bases left unmatched: 8. Germline V gene lookup returns CDR1 SEHNR and CDR2 FQNEAQ (reference sequence). The CDR3 totals 15 residues. CDR3 bases: TGTGCCAGCAGCTATATAGGACAGGGGCAGGAGACCCAGTACTTC. Translation gives CASSYIGQGQETQYF.

Ten or more counts support this clonotype. The CDR3 DNA is TGTGCCAGCAGCCCAGGGGGTAACGAGCAGTACTTC. It specifies CASSPGGNEQYF. This chain uses TRBV14 with TRBJ2-7; TRBD1 matches at 7 bases. The CDR3 is 12 amino acids. CDR1 and CDR2 (germline): SGHDN, FVKESK. V lost 4 bases, J lost 5 bases, and 2 bases stayed unmatched.

The genes are TRBV19 and TRBJ2-2; no reliable D call. CDR1 is LNHDA and CDR2 is SQIVND in the germline V gene (reference sequence). Trimming shortened V by 1 base and J by 5 bases, and 5 bases separated the two germline ends. The CDR3 consists of 13 residues. CDR3 loop: CASSIVVTGELFF. The CDR3 DNA is TGTGCCAGTAGTATAGTTGTGACCGGGGAGCTGTTTTTT.

This clonotype was detected ten times or more. This chain connects TRBV5-6 to TRBJ1-1, with 11 bases matching TRBD1. The V segment lost 2 bases and the J segment 4 bases; nucleotides outside the gene matches: 1. CDR3 length: 14 amino acids. CDR1 and CDR2 (germline): SGHDT, YYEEEE. The CDR3 here is CASSFGTGGTEAFF. In DNA, the CDR3 is TGTGCCAGCAGCTTCGGGACAGGGGGCACTGAAGCTTTCTTT. The complete variable domain, with remaining parts taken from reference TRBV5-6 and TRBJ1-1, reads DAGVTQSPTHLIKTRGQQVTLRCSPKSGHDTVSWYQQALGQGPQFIFQYYEEEERQRGNFPDRFSGHQFPNYSSELNVNALLLGDSALYLCASSFGTGGTEAFFGQGTRLTVV.

This clonotype was found many times. V and J are TRBV9 and TRBJ1-1; no definite D call. The V gene's germline CDR1 is SGDLS and CDR2 YYNGEE. Trimming removed 0 bases from V and 8 bases from J, with 14 bases in between. The length of the CDR3 is 14 residues. The CDR3 DNA follows: TGTGCCAGCAGCGTAGCGGGCAGAAGCCGAGAAGCTTTCTTT. Translating it yields CASSVAGRSREAFF.

For this clonotype: This may come from a read error, since a much larger clone is one base off. J is TRBJ1-1 and V is TRBV30; D is perhaps TRBD1 (5 bases). CDR1 is GTSNPN, CDR2 SVGIG, per germline (reference sequence). The CDR3 runs to 11 residues. The CDR3 loop reads CAWSPPGGASF. In nucleotides, the CDR3 is TGTGCCTGGAGTCCCCCGGGGGGAGCTTCCTTT.

A note on this clonotype: With a much larger clone just one base away, this may be a read error. The V and J genes are TRBV27 and TRBJ2-1, with D possibly being TRBD2 (6 bases). V gave up 5 bases and J gave up 2 bases, with 13 bases separating them. The CDR3 has 15 amino acids. CDR1 and CDR2 from the germline V gene are MNHEY and SMNVEV (reference sequence). CDR3 sequence reads: CASSHTSSAYNEQFF. The CDR3 bases are TGTGCCAGCAGTCACACTAGCAGCGCCTACAATGAGCAGTTCTTC.

This clonotype was found many times. The chain employs TRBV29-1 and TRBJ2-3; D might be TRBD2 (5 bases). Germline lookup yields CDR1 SQVTM and CDR2 ANQGSEA. The CDR3 extends over 13 amino acids. The germline V and J ends were trimmed by 3 bases and 6 bases, with 13 bases remaining between them. CDR3 sequence (DNA): TGCAGCGTTGACGTCGGGAACCCCGATACGCAGTATTTT. Translated: CSVDVGNPDTQYF.